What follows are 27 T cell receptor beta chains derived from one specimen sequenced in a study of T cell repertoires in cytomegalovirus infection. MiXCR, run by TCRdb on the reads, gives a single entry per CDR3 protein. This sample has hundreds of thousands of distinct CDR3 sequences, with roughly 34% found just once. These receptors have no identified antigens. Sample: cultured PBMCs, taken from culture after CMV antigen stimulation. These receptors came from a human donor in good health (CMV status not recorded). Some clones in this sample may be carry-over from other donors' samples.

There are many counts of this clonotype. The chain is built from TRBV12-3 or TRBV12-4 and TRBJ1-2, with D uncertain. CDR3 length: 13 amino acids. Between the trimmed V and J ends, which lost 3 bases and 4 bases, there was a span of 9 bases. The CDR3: CASSFQVSYGYTF. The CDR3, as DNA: TGTGCCAGCAGTTTCCAGGTTTCCTATGGCTACACCTTC.

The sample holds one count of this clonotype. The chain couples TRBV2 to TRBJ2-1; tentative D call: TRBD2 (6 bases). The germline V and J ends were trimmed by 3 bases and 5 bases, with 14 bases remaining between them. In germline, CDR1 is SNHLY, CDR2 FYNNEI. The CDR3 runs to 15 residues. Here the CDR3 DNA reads TGTGCCAGCAGTGAGTCCAGCGGGTTAGACAATGAGCAGTTCTTC. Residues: CASSESSGLDNEQFF. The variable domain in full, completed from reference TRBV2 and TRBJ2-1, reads EPEVTQTPSHQVTQMGQEVILRCVPISNHLYFYWYRQILGQKVEFLVSFYNNEISEKSEIFDDQFSVERPDGSNFTLKIRSTKLEDSAMYFCASSESSGLDNEQFFGPGTRLTVL.

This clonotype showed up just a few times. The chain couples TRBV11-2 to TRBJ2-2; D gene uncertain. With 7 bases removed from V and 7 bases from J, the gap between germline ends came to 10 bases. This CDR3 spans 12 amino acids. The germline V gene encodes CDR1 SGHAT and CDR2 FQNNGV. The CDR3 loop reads CASNEQGGELFF. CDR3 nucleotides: TGTGCCAGCAACGAACAAGGCGGGGAGCTGTTTTTT.

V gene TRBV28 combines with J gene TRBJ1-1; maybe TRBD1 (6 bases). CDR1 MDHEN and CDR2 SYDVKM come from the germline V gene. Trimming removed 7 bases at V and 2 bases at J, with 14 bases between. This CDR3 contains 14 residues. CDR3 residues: CASTVRDINTEAFF. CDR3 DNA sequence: TGTGCCAGCACCGTCCGGGACATAAACACTGAAGCTTTCTTT.

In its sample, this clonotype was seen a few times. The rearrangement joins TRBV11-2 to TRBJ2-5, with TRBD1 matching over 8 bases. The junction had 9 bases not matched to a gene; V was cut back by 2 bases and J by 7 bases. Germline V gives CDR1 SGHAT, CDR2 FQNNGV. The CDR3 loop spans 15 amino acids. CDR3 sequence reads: CASSLRTGGTGTQYF. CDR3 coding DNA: TGTGCCAGCAGCTTACGAACAGGGGGAACGGGGACCCAGTACTTC. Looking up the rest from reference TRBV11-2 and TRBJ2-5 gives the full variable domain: EAGVAQSPRYKIIEKRQSVAFWCNPISGHATLYWYQQILGQGPKLLIQFQNNGVVDDSQLPKDRFSAERLKGVDSTLKIQPAKLEDSAVYLCASSLRTGGTGTQYFGPGTRLLVL.

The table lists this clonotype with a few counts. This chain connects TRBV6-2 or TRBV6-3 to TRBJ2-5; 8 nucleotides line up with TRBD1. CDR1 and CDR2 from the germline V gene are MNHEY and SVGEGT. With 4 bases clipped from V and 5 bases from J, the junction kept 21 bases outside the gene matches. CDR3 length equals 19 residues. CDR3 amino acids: CASSFRTDRVIAARETQYF. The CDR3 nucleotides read TGTGCCAGCAGTTTCCGAACGGACAGGGTAATCGCGGCTCGGGAGACCCAGTACTTC.

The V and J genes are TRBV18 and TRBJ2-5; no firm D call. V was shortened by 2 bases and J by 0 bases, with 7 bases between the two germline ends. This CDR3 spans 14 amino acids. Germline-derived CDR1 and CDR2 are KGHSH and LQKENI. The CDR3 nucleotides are TGTGCCAGCTCACCAAACCACTACCAAGAGACCCAGTACTTC. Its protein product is CASSPNHYQETQYF.

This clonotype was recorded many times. In nucleotides, the CDR3 is TGTGCCAGCAGCCAAGGACTAGCGGGACTGGTGGGCTACGAGCAGTACTTC. The encoded protein is CASSQGLAGLVGYEQYF. The genes are TRBV7-2 and TRBJ2-7, with 12 bases matching TRBD2. CDR3 length equals 17 residues. Trimming removed 5 bases from V and 3 bases from J; junction bases left unmatched: 11. The V gene's germline CDR1 is SGHTA and CDR2 FQGNSA.

Here the CDR3 DNA reads TGTGCCAGTAGTCTCCGTGAAAACGAGAGGGCGTTTTTT. Amino acids: CASSLRENERAFF. This rearrangement joins TRBV19 to TRBJ1-4; D remains ambiguous. The CDR3 contains 13 residues. V lost 5 bases and J 16 bases, leaving 20 bases between the germline ends. CDR1 is LNHDA, CDR2 SQIVND, per germline (reference sequence).

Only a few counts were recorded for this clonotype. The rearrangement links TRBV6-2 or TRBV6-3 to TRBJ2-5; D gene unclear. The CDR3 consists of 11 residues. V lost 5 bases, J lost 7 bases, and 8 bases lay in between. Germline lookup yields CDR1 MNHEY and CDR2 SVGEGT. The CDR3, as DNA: TGTGCCAGCAGTCCCGGATCGACCCAGTACTTC. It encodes CASSPGSTQYF.

For the CDR3, the DNA is TGTGCCAGCAGTTTGGAGGGCCAATTCTACAATGAGCAGTTCTTC. Amino acids: CASSLEGQFYNEQFF. V is TRBV12-3 or TRBV12-4 and J is TRBJ2-1, with TRBD2 as a possible D gene (6 bases). The CDR3 runs to 15 residues. V lost 3 bases and J 3 bases, leaving 12 bases between the germline ends.

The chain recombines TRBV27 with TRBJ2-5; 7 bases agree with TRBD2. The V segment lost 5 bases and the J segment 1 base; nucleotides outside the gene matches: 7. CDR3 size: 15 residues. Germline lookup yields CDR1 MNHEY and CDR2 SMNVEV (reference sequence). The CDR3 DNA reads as TGTGCCAGCAGTCCGTTAGCGGGCCTCCAAGAGACCCAGTACTTC. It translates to CASSPLAGLQETQYF.

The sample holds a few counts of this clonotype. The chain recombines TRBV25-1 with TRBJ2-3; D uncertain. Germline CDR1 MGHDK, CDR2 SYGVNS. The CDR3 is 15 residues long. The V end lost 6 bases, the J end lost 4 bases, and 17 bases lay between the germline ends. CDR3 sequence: CASSEGRGEADTQYF. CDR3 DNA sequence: TGTGCCAGCAGCGAAGGTCGAGGCGAGGCAGATACGCAGTATTTT.

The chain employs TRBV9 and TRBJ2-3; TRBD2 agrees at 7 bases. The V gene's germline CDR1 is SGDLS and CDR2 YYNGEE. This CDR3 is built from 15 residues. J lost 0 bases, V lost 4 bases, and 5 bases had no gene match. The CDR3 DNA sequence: TGTGCCAGCAGCCCCTCAGCGGGGAGCACAGATACGCAGTATTTT. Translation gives CASSPSAGSTDTQYF.

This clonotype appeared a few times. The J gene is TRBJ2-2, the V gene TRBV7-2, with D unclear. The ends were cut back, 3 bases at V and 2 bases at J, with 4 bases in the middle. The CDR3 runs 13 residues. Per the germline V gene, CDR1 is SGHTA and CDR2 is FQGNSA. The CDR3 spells CASSFSNTGELFF. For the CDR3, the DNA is TGTGCCAGCAGCTTCTCAAACACCGGGGAGCTGTTTTTT.

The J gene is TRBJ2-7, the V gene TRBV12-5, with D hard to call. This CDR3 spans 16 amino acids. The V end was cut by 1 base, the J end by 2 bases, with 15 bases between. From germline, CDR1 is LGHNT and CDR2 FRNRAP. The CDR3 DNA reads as TGTGCTAGTGGTTTGGGAAAGATCGGCCCGACCTACGAGCAGTACGTC. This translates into CASGLGKIGPTYEQYV.

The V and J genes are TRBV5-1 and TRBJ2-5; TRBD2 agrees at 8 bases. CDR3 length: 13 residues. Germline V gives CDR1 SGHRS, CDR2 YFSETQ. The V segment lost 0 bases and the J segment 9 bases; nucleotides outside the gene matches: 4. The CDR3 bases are TGCGCCAGCAGCTTGGAGGGACTAGAAGCCCAGTACTTC. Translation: CASSLEGLEAQYF.

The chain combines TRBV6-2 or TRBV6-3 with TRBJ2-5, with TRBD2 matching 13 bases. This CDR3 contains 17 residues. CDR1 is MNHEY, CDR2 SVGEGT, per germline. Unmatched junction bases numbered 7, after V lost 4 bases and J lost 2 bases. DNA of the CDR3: TGTGCCAGCAGTTTTCCCCTACTAGCGGGAGGGCAAGAGACCCAGTACTTC. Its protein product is CASSFPLLAGGQETQYF.

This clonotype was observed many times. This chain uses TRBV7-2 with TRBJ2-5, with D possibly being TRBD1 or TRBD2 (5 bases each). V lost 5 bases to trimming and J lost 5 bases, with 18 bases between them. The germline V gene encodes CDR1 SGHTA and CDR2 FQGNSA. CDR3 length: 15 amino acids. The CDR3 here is CASSRLGVRGETQYF. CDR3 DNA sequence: TGTGCCAGCAGCCGATTGGGTGTGAGGGGCGAGACCCAGTACTTC.

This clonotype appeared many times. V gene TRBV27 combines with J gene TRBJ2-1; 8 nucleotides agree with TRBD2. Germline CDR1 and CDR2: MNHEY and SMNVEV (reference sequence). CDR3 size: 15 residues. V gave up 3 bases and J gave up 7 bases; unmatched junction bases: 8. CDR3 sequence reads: CASSFPPGGTNEQFF. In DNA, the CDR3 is TGTGCCAGCAGTTTCCCACCGGGAGGGACGAATGAGCAGTTCTTC.

CDR3 residues: CSASRVGRSSYNEQFF. The CDR3 bases are TGCAGTGCTAGCCGTGTGGGGAGGAGCTCCTACAATGAGCAGTTCTTC. This sequence joins TRBV20-1 and TRBJ2-1, with D perhaps TRBD2 (6 bases). The germline V gene has CDR1 DFQATT and CDR2 SNEGSKA (reference sequence). The CDR3 runs to 16 residues. V was cut by 3 bases and J by 0 bases, with 15 bases left in between.

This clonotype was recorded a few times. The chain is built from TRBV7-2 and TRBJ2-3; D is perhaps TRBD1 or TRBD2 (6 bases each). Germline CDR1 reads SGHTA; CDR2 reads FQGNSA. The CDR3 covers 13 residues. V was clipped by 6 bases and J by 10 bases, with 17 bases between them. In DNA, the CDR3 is TGTGCCAGCAGTTTTAGGGGGGAGAATTCGCAGTATTTT. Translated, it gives CASSFRGENSQYF.

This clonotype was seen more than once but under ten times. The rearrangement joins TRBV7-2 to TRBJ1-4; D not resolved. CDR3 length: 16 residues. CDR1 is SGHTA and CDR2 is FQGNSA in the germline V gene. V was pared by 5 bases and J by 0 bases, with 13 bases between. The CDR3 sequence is CASSPEAGSTNEKLFF. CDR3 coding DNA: TGTGCCAGCAGCCCAGAGGCGGGTTCAACTAATGAAAAACTGTTTTTT.

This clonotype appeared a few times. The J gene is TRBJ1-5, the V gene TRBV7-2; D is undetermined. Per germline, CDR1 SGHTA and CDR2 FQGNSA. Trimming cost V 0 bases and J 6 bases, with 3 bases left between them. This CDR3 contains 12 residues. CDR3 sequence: CASSLAPQPQHF. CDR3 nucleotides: TGTGCCAGCAGCTTAGCCCCTCAGCCCCAGCATTTT.

The CDR3 DNA reads as TGTGCCAGCAGCTTACCACGGACTAGCGGGGGGAACAATGAGCAGTTCTTC. This gives the protein CASSLPRTSGGNNEQFF. The V and J genes are TRBV7-9 and TRBJ2-1, with 14 bases identical to TRBD2. This CDR3 comprises 17 residues. Germline V lookup: CDR1 SEHNR, CDR2 FQNEAQ (reference sequence). V lost 2 bases and J lost 5; bases outside the gene matches: 5.

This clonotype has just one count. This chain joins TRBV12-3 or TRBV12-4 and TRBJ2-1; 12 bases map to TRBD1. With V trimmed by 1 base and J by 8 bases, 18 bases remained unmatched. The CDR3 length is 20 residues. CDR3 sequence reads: CASSLGGPGTGGGRFDEQFF. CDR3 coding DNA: TGTGCCAGCAGTTTAGGGGGACCCGGGACAGGGGGCGGTAGGTTCGATGAGCAGTTCTTC.

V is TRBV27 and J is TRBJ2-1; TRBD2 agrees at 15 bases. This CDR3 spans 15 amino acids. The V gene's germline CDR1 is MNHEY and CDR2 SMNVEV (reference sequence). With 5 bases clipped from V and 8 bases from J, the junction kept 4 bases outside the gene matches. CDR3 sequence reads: CASSPGTSGRHEQFF. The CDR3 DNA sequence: TGTGCCAGCAGTCCCGGGACTAGCGGGAGGCATGAGCAGTTCTTC.